The 15 T cell receptor beta chains below come from one sample, sequenced in a study of T cell responses to AZD1222 COVID-19 vaccine. Assay used: immunoSEQ multiplex PCR; TCRdb lists only in-frame clones, some missing. The repertoire holds roughly 120,000 clones, with roughly 88% as singletons. The material was peripheral blood, obtained 28 days after the second AZD1222 dose. These receptor sequences come from an adult who received the AZD1222 COVID-19 vaccine.

This sequence joins TRBV18 and TRBJ1-3, with D possibly TRBD1 on 5 matching bases. The CDR3 covers 15 residues. V lost 5 bases to trimming and J lost 4 bases, with 15 bases between them. Germline loops: CDR1 KGHSH, CDR2 LQKENI. The CDR3 sequence: CASSFREGQGNTIYF. The CDR3 DNA reads TGTGCCAGCTCATTCCGAGAGGGGCAAGGAAACACCATATATTTT.

The rearrangement links TRBV9 to TRBJ2-1, with 10 bases matching TRBD2. The V gene's germline CDR1 is SGDLS and CDR2 YYNGEE. Germline trimming cut 0 bases from V and 8 bases from J; bases unmatched to any gene: 5. The CDR3 loop spans 15 amino acids. This CDR3 is CASSVAAGGPYEQFF. The CDR3 nucleotides are TGTGCCAGCAGCGTAGCAGCGGGGGGGCCCTATGAGCAGTTCTTC.

This clone was counted a single time. V is TRBV5-4 and J is TRBJ1-1; unclear D gene. CDR3 size: 15 residues. The V end was cut by 4 bases, the J end by 0 bases, with 13 bases between. CDR1 SGHNT and CDR2 YYREEE come from the germline V gene (reference sequence). The CDR3 coding sequence is TGTGCCAGCAGCACTCCGTCCGTACTGAACACTGAAGCTTTCTTT. This gives the protein CASSTPSVLNTEAFF.

This clone came up once. This chain joins TRBV11-1 and TRBJ2-7; 10 positions agree with TRBD1. Germline CDR1 reads SGHAT; CDR2 reads FQDESV (reference sequence). V dropped 4 bases and J dropped 5; count of bases not matched to a gene: 8. The CDR3 spans 15 residues. The CDR3 DNA is TGTGCCAGCAGCTGGCCGGGACAGGGGACTCACGAGCAGTACTTC. Translating it yields CASSWPGQGTHEQYF.

The chain combines TRBV7-8 with TRBJ2-1, with 8 bases lining up with TRBD1. The CDR3 totals 14 residues. Per the germline V gene, CDR1 is SGHVS and CDR2 is FQNEAQ. V shed 5 bases and J 9 bases; nucleotides not matched to a gene: 9. CDR3 in DNA: TGTGCCAGCAGCCGACAGGGGCCGGGATCTGAGCAGTTCTTC. This gives the protein CASSRQGPGSEQFF.

The chain has TRBV7-9 and TRBJ2-3; 13 bases are a match to TRBD2. J was trimmed by 3 bases and V by 5 bases; bases with no gene match: 8. This CDR3 contains 17 residues. Germline CDR1 SEHNR, CDR2 FQNEAQ (reference sequence). This CDR3 is CASSRRTSGGITDTQYF. The CDR3 DNA is TGTGCCAGCAGCAGACGGACTAGCGGGGGAATAACAGATACGCAGTATTTT.

The chain carries TRBV19 and TRBJ1-1; no firm D call. CDR3 length: 11 amino acids. V lost 7 bases to trimming and J lost 4 bases, with 7 bases between them. CDR1 and CDR2 from the germline V gene are LNHDA and SQIVND (reference sequence). The CDR3 region is CASTLGTEAFF. The CDR3 bases are TGTGCCAGTACCTTAGGCACTGAAGCTTTCTTT.

The sample holds one count of this clone. CDR3 nucleotide sequence: TGTGCCATCAGTGAGGGCAGGTCCTACGAGCAGTACTTC. Translation: CAISEGRSYEQYF. J is TRBJ2-7 and V is TRBV10-3; no firm D call. V lost 2 bases to trimming and J lost 1 base, with 6 bases between them. Germline assignment: CDR1 ENHRY and CDR2 SYGVKD. The CDR3 loop spans 13 amino acids.

The chain is built from TRBV3-1 (or the pseudogene TRBV3-2) and TRBJ1-1, with D possibly being TRBD1 (6 bases). Per the germline V gene, CDR1 is LGHDT and CDR2 is YNNKEL (reference sequence). V was shortened by 4 bases and J by 1 base, with 13 bases between the two germline ends. This CDR3 region has 15 residues. CDR3 region: CASSRTGGPNTEAFF. CDR3 nucleotides: TGTGCCAGCAGCCGAACGGGGGGGCCGAACACTGAAGCTTTCTTT.

The chain carries TRBV6-5 and TRBJ2-1; no firm D call. Germline CDR1 is MNHEY and CDR2 is SVGAGI. V lost 6 bases and J lost 5, with 8 bases in between. The CDR3 extends over 12 amino acids. The CDR3 sequence is CASRTVNNEQFF. The CDR3 DNA reads TGTGCCAGCAGAACCGTTAACAATGAGCAGTTCTTC.

The CDR3 protein is CASSFTGNYNEQFF. The CDR3, as DNA: TGTGCCAGCAGTTTCACGGGAAATTACAATGAGCAGTTCTTC. This sequence joins TRBV6-2 or TRBV6-3 and TRBJ2-1, with D maybe TRBD2 (5 bases). The CDR3 loop spans 14 amino acids. Per the germline V gene, CDR1 is MNHEY and CDR2 is SVGEGT. Trimming cost V 4 bases and J 4 bases, with 11 bases left between them.

The J gene is TRBJ2-3, the V gene TRBV7-2; 8 bases are a match to TRBD2. The germline gives CDR1 SGHTA, CDR2 FQGNSA. The length of the CDR3 is 13 residues. The V segment lost 7 bases and the J segment 0 bases; nucleotides outside the gene matches: 0. The CDR3 spells CASKRGSTDTQYF. As DNA, the CDR3 is TGTGCCAGCAAGCGGGGGAGCACAGATACGCAGTATTTT.

CDR3 coding DNA: TGTGCCAGCAGCTTCTCGCATGGGGGAGGCACAGATACGCAGTATTTT. This translates into CASSFSHGGGTDTQYF. V usage is TRBV7-2 and J usage is TRBJ2-3; D possibly matches TRBD1 or TRBD2 (5 bases each). The germline V gene has CDR1 SGHTA and CDR2 FQGNSA. V dropped 3 bases and J dropped 1 base, with 14 bases sitting between them. This CDR3 comprises 16 residues.

The chain is built from TRBV29-1 and TRBJ2-5; TRBD1 agrees at 10 bases. V was clipped by 7 bases and J by 4 bases; unmatched bases: 6. The CDR3 is 13 residues long. From germline, CDR1 is SQVTM and CDR2 ANQGSEA. The CDR3 region is CSGTGQGIETQYF. CDR3 nucleotides: TGCAGCGGGACGGGACAGGGGATAGAGACCCAGTACTTC.

The V and J genes are TRBV6-5 and TRBJ1-1; no firm D call. Between the trimmed V and J ends, which lost 2 bases and 12 bases, there was a span of 16 bases. Germline V gene sequence: CDR1 MNHEY, CDR2 SVGAGI. This CDR3 comprises 13 residues. CDR3 sequence reads: CASSYDPGQDPFF. The CDR3 DNA is TGTGCCAGCAGTTACGATCCAGGTCAGGATCCTTTCTTT.